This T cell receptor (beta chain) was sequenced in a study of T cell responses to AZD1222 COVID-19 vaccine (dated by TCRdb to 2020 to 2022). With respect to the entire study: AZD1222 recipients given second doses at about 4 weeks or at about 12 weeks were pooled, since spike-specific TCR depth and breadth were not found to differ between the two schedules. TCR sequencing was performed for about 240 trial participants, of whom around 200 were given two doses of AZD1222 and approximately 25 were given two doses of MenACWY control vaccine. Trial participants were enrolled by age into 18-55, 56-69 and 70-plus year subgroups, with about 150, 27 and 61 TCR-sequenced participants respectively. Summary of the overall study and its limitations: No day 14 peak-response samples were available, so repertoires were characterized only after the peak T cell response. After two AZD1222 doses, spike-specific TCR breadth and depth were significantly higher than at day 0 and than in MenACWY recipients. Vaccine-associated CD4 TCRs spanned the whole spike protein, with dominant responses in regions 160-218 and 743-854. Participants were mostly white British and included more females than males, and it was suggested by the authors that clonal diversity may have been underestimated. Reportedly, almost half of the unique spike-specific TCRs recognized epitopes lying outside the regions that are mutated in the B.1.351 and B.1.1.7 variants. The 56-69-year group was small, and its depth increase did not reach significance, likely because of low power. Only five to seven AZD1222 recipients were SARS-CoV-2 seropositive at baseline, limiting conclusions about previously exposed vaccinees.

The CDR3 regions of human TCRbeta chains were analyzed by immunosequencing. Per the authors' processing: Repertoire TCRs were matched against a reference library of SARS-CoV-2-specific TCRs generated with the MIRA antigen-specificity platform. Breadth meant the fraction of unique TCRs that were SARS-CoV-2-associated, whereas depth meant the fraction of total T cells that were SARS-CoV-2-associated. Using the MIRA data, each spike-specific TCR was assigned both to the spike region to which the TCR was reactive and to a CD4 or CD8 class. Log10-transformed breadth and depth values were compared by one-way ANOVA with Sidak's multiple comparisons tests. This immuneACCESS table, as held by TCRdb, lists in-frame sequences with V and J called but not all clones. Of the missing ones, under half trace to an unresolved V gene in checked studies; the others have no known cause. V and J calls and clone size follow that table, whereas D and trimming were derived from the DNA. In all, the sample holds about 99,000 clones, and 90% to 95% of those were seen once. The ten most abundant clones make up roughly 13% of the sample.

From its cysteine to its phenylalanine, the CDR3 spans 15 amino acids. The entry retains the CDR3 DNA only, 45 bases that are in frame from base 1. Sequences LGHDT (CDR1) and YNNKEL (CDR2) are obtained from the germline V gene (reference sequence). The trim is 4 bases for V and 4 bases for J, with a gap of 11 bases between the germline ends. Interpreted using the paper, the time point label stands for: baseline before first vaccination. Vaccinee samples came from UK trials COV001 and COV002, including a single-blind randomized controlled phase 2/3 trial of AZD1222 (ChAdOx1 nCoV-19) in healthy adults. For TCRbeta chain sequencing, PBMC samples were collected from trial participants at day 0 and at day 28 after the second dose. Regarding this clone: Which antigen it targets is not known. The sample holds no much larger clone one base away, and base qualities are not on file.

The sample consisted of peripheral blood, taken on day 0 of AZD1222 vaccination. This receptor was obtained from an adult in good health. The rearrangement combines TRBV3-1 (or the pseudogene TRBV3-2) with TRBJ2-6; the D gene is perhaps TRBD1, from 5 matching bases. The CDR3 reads CASSPPGLGANVLTF. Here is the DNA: TGTGCCAGCAGCCCGCCAGGGTTGGGGGCCAACGTCCTGACTTTC.